These 22 T cell receptor beta chains share one sample of origin, sequenced in a study of blood T cell repertoires in COVID-19. Generated by immunoSEQ multiplex PCR, the TCRdb table keeps only in-frame clones and is missing some. The data show more than 90,000 clones, roughly 81% seen once. The sequenced sample consisted of peripheral blood. The receptor source for this set is a man aged 40-49 years with acute or convalescent COVID-19.

The chain joins TRBV11-2 to TRBJ1-3; 7 bases are a match to TRBD1. Trimming cost V 3 bases and J 0 bases; bases outside gene matches: 5. CDR3 length: 16 amino acids. Germline assignment: CDR1 SGHAT and CDR2 FQNNGV. CDR3 residues: CASSFRTGVSGNTIYF. In DNA form, the CDR3 reads TGTGCCAGCAGCTTCAGAACAGGGGTCTCTGGAAACACCATATATTTT.

This chain joins TRBV14 and TRBJ2-1; a possible D gene is TRBD1 (6 bases). Germline assignment: CDR1 SGHDN and CDR2 FVKESK. The CDR3 runs 14 residues. The germline V and J ends were trimmed by 0 bases and 5 bases, with 8 bases remaining between them. Here the CDR3 reads CASSQDWGHNEQFF. Written as DNA, the CDR3 is TGTGCCAGCAGCCAAGACTGGGGGCACAATGAGCAGTTCTTC.

The V gene is TRBV5-5, the J gene TRBJ2-7; 7 positions agree with TRBD2. This CDR3 is 16 amino acids long. V was clipped by 4 bases and J by 5 bases; unmatched bases: 15. Germline loops: CDR1 SGHKS, CDR2 YYEKEE (reference sequence). CDR3 protein: CASSQTSSMSYDEQYF. The CDR3 DNA follows: TGTGCCAGCAGCCAGACTAGCAGTATGTCCTACGACGAGCAGTACTTC.

This clone was seen a single time. V is TRBV25-1 and J is TRBJ2-7; TRBD1 might be the D (6 bases). The CDR3 contains 14 residues. V was cut by 1 base and J by 4 bases, with 11 bases left in between. Germline CDR1 reads MGHDK; CDR2 reads SYGVNS. The CDR3 sequence is CASSESGQGYEQYF. The CDR3 nucleotides read TGTGCCAGCAGTGAATCTGGGCAGGGGTACGAGCAGTACTTC.

The V gene is TRBV12-5, the J gene TRBJ2-7; a weak D match, TRBD1 (6 bases). Germline V gene lookup returns CDR1 LGHNT and CDR2 FRNRAP. V dropped 6 bases and J dropped 0 bases, with 18 bases sitting between them. The CDR3 has 16 amino acids. The CDR3 is CASGRGPGTNSYEQYF. The CDR3 nucleotides read TGTGCTAGTGGCCGCGGGCCCGGGACAAACTCCTACGAGCAGTACTTC. Full variable domain (remainder filled in from reference TRBV12-5 and TRBJ2-7): DARVTQTPRHKVTEMGQEVTMRCQPILGHNTVFWYRQTMMQGLELLAYFRNRAPLDDSGMPKDRFSAEMPDATLATLKIQPSEPRDSAVYFCASGRGPGTNSYEQYFGPGTRLTVT.

V and J are TRBV7-2 and TRBJ2-3; D is possibly TRBD2 (5 bases). The CDR3 extends over 15 amino acids. Looked up from germline, CDR1 is SGHTA and CDR2 is FQGNSA. CDR3 in DNA: TGTGCGGCGGCCGGCGAGGCCCTGAGGGCAGATACGCAGTATTTT. This sequence encodes CAAAGEALRADTQYF.

The chain links TRBV28 to TRBJ2-2, with 10 positions matching TRBD1. CDR1 and CDR2 from the germline V gene are MDHEN and SYDVKM. After removal of 5 bases from V and 6 bases from J, the junction contained 6 bases not matched to a gene. CDR3 size: 15 residues. The CDR3 is CASSPTGTGAGELFF. The CDR3, as DNA: TGTGCCAGCAGTCCCACCGGGACAGGGGCCGGGGAGCTGTTTTTT.

The chain joins TRBV6-5 to TRBJ1-1; 7 positions agree with TRBD1. The CDR3 extends over 14 amino acids. Trimming cost V 0 bases and J 4 bases; bases outside gene matches: 2. Germline CDR1 is MNHEY and CDR2 is SVGAGI. CDR3 loop: CASSYSGTVTEAFF. The CDR3 nucleotides read TGTGCCAGCAGTTACTCTGGGACAGTCACTGAAGCTTTCTTT.

CDR3 nucleotide sequence: TGTGCCAGCAGCTTTTCACCCGGGACAGGGGAAGGCAATGAGCAGTTCTTC. Amino acids: CASSFSPGTGEGNEQFF. The chain links TRBV21-1 to TRBJ2-1; the D segment call TRBD1 is taken from the table without a DNA check. TRBV21-1 is classified as a pseudogene. This CDR3 has 17 amino acids.

The V call is TRBV9, the J call TRBJ2-1; 10 nucleotides line up with TRBD2. Losses at the gene ends were 0 bases for V and 7 bases for J; bases not matched to a gene: 7. The germline gives CDR1 SGDLS, CDR2 YYNGEE. This CDR3 has 16 residues. The CDR3 spells CASSVGVAGGLNEQFF. DNA of the CDR3: TGTGCCAGCAGCGTAGGTGTAGCGGGAGGACTTAATGAGCAGTTCTTC. Combining the CDR3 with reference TRBV9 and TRBJ2-1 gives the whole variable domain DSGVTQTPKHLITATGQRVTLRCSPRSGDLSVYWYQQSLDQGLQFLIQYYNGEERAKGNILERFSAQQFPDLHSELNLSSLELGDSALYFCASSVGVAGGLNEQFFGPGTRLTVL.

The gene calls are TRBV18 and TRBJ1-6; D might be TRBD1 (5 bases). The germline gives CDR1 KGHSH, CDR2 LQKENI. Trimming pared 3 bases from V and 7 bases from J, leaving 10 bases between. The length of the CDR3 is 14 residues. The CDR3 coding sequence is TGTGCCAGCTCACCGGGGGGGAAAAATTCACCCCTCCACTTT. Its protein product is CASSPGGKNSPLHF.

The CDR3 region has the DNA TGTGCCAGCTCACCATTGGACGCGGGGCAGCCCCAGCATTTT. This codes for CASSPLDAGQPQHF. The rearrangement links TRBV18 to TRBJ1-5; D is unclear. The CDR3 has 14 amino acids. In germline, CDR1 is KGHSH, CDR2 LQKENI. Trimming stripped 2 bases from V and 7 bases from J, with 12 bases between.

This chain connects TRBV6-6 to TRBJ1-1; no definite D call. V lost 7 bases to trimming and J lost 4 bases, with 13 bases between them. The CDR3 contains 13 residues. The V gene's germline CDR1 is MNHNY and CDR2 SVGAGI (reference sequence). The CDR3 DNA follows: TGTGCCAGCACTCTCACCTTGCGCACTGAAGCTTTCTTT. Protein sequence: CASTLTLRTEAFF.

Only one count was recorded for this clone. This chain links TRBV23-1 with TRBJ2-3; TRBD1 aligns across 10 bases. Being an ORF, TRBV23-1 has a function that is uncertain. The CDR3 extends over 16 amino acids. Unmatched junction bases numbered 6, after V lost 0 bases and J lost 6 bases. CDR3 coding DNA: TGCGCCAGCAGTCAATCGGGGGACAGGGGTGGGGATACGCAGTATTTT. Residues: CASSQSGDRGGDTQYF.

V and J are TRBV7-2 and TRBJ2-3; 7 positions agree with TRBD2. Trimming removed 8 bases from V and 0 bases from J; junction bases left unmatched: 2. Germline CDR1 is SGHTA and CDR2 is FQGNSA. This CDR3 spans 13 amino acids. The CDR3: CASGGDSTDTQYF. CDR3 nucleotides: TGTGCCAGCGGGGGGGATAGCACAGATACGCAGTATTTT.

The chain links TRBV25-1 to TRBJ1-2; a weak D match, TRBD1 (5 bases). Germline V gene lookup returns CDR1 MGHDK and CDR2 SYGVNS. Deletions cut 8 bases from V and 6 bases from J, with 31 bases between. The CDR3 sequence is 18 residues long. The CDR3 loop is CASSPWGREGTGRDGYTF. In DNA, the CDR3 is TGTGCCAGCTCACCCTGGGGGAGGGAGGGGACCGGGCGAGATGGCTACACCTTC.

The rearrangement uses TRBV30 and TRBJ2-3; 8 bases line up with TRBD1. CDR1 is GTSNPN, CDR2 SVGIG, per germline (reference sequence). V shed 4 bases and J 0 bases; nucleotides not matched to a gene: 3. CDR3 length: 14 residues. The CDR3 reads CAWTQGASTDTQYF. For the CDR3, the DNA is TGTGCCTGGACCCAGGGGGCGAGCACAGATACGCAGTATTTT.

The DNA for the CDR3 is TGTGCCAGCAGCTTGGAAACAGGGTTCGATGGCTACACCTTC. Amino acids: CASSLETGFDGYTF. This rearrangement joins TRBV5-6 to TRBJ1-2; tentative D call: TRBD1 (6 bases). This CDR3 is 14 amino acids long. Germline values: CDR1 SGHDT, CDR2 YYEEEE. V was shortened by 0 bases and J by 6 bases, with 12 bases between the two germline ends.

This chain uses TRBV25-1 with TRBJ2-2; a weak D match, TRBD2 (6 bases). The CDR3 is 15 residues long. Per germline, CDR1 MGHDK and CDR2 SYGVNS. V was pared by 0 bases and J by 5 bases, with 10 bases between. The CDR3 protein is CASSEYGSGTGELFF. In DNA, the CDR3 is TGTGCCAGCAGTGAATACGGCAGCGGGACCGGGGAGCTGTTTTTT.

This chain uses TRBV18 with TRBJ1-3; tentative D call: TRBD1 (5 bases). The CDR3 is 15 residues long. Germline assignment: CDR1 KGHSH and CDR2 LQKENI. V was clipped by 3 bases and J by 8 bases, with 17 bases between them. The CDR3 region has the DNA TGTGCCAGCTCACCTCGGACCCTCCAACAGGACACCATATATTTT. It yields the protein CASSPRTLQQDTIYF.

The chain has TRBV4-1 and TRBJ2-7; possibly TRBD1 for D (6 bases). Germline lookup yields CDR1 MGHRA and CDR2 YSYEKL. Trimming pared 0 bases from V and 7 bases from J, leaving 13 bases between. There are 14 residues in the CDR3. The CDR3 nucleotides are TGCGCCAGCAGCCAAGAGCCTCCGAGGGGGGAGCAGTACTTC. It specifies CASSQEPPRGEQYF.

This clone was detected only a few times. CDR3 DNA sequence: TGTGCCAGCAGCTTCCCGGGACTAGCAGTAGCAGATGAGCAGTTCTTC. Its protein is CASSFPGLAVADEQFF. V gene TRBV7-9 combines with J gene TRBJ2-1; 9 bases are a match to TRBD2. The V segment lost 3 bases and the J segment 8 bases; nucleotides outside the gene matches: 11. CDR1 and CDR2 (germline): SEHNR, FQNEAQ (reference sequence). The length of the CDR3 is 16 residues.